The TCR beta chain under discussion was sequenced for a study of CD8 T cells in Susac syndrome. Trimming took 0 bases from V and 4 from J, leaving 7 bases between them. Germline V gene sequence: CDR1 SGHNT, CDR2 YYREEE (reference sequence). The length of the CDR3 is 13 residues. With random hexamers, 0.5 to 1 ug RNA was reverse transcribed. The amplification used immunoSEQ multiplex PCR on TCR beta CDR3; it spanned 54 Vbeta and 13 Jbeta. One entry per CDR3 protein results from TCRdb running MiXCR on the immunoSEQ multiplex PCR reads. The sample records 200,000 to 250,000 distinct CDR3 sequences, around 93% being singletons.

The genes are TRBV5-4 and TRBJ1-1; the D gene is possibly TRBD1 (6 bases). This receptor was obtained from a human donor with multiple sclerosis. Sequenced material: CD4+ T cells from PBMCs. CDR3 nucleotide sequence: TGTGCCAGCAGCTTGGAACAGGGCACTGAAGCTTTCTTT. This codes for CASSLEQGTEAFF.